The entry that follows covers one T cell receptor beta chain sequence. Original methodology: Nucleated cell counts were estimated from reference gene primer amplification. Only in-frame clones appear in the TCRdb table, and some are missing; sequencing was by immunoSEQ multiplex PCR. The DNA was the basis for D and trimming; V, J and clone size are from that table. The table records over 120,000 clones, about 80% of them present only once. The germline CDR1 and CDR2 sequences are SGDLS and YYNGEE. V was cut by 0 bases and J by 5 bases, with 9 bases left in between. The CDR3 consists of 13 residues. The record originates from a study of blood T cell repertoires in COVID-19. The overall study: Samples representing acute and convalescent COVID-19 were sourced from the United States, Italy and Spain. Sources were T cells, B-cell-depleted T cells, or PBMCs; the material itself was cDNA or gDNA.

This TCR came from a woman aged 60-70 years with acute or convalescent COVID-19. V gene TRBV9 combines with J gene TRBJ2-7; a possible D gene is TRBD1 (5 bases). Sequencing used peripheral blood. The CDR3 reads CASSVEGVDEQYF. The CDR3 DNA sequence: TGTGCCAGCAGCGTAGAAGGGGTTGACGAGCAGTACTTC.